This T cell receptor beta chain derives from a study of blood T cells in healthy people across ages. After removal of 1 base from V and 5 bases from J, the junction contained 4 bases not matched to a gene. The length of the CDR3 is 15 residues. Per germline, CDR1 SGHTA and CDR2 FQGNSA. With regard to this clonotype: The antigen remains unidentified.

The study's findings and limits: A strong correlation between TCR beta diversity and naive T cell percentage was seen.

Primed by a sample-barcoded 5' primer and a J-beta primer mix, a second PCR proceeded for about 7 to 12 cycles. TCRdb re-called the 5' RACE reads with MiXCR, one entry per CDR3 protein. Found here are 1.4 million or so distinct CDR3 sequences, 35% to 45% of them singletons; the top ten hold around 4%. Sequenced material: blood. The rearrangement links TRBV7-2 to TRBJ1-5, with TRBD1 identical over 8 bases. This TCR derives from a woman in her late teens or twenties in good health. CDR3 in amino acids: CASSLERTGHQPQHF. The CDR3, as DNA: TGTGCCAGCAGCTTAGAACGGACAGGGCATCAGCCCCAGCATTTT.